The clone carrying this T cell receptor (beta chain) was seen many times. This specimen comes from a study of response to subunit inactivated influenza vaccine. TCRdb reprocessed the RT-PCR reads via MiXCR and lists one record per CDR3 protein. The sample carries 150,000 to 200,000 distinct CDR3 sequences, about 9.3% recorded once. The source was non-naive T cells sorted from PBMCs, collected on the day of vaccination. The source is a man aged 50 to 59 who received an inactivated influenza vaccine.

The CDR3 DNA reads as TGTGCCAGCACCCAATCGGCGTACGAGCAGTACTTC. This sequence encodes CASTQSAYEQYF. V usage is TRBV6-2 or TRBV6-3 and J usage is TRBJ2-7, with D uncertain. The CDR3 is 12 amino acids. Deletions cut 7 bases from V and 4 bases from J, with 11 bases between. From germline, CDR1 is MNHEY and CDR2 SVGEGT.